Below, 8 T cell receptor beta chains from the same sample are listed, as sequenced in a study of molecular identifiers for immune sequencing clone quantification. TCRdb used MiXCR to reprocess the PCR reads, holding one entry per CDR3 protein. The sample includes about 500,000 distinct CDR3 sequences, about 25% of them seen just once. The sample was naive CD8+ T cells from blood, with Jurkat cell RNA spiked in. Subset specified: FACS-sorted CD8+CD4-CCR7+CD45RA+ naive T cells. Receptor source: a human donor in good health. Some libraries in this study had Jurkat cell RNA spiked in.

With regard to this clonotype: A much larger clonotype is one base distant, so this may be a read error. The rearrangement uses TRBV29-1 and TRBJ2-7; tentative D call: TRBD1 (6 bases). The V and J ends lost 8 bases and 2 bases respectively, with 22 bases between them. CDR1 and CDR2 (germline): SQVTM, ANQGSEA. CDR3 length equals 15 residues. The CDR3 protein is CSFGSSSGDPYEQYF. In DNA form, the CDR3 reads TGCAGCTTTGGATCCTCTTCAGGGGACCCCTACGAGCAGTACTTC.

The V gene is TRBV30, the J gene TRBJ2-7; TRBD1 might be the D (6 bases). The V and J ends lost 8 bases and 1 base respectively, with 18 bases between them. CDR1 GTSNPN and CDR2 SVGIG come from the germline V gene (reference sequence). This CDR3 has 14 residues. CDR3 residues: CAGETQQGSYEQYF. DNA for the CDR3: TGTGCCGGGGAAACCCAGCAGGGGTCCTACGAGCAGTACTTC. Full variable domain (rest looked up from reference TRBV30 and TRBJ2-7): SQTIHQWPATLVQPVGSPLSLECTVEGTSNPNLYWYRQAAGRGLQLLFYSVGIGQISSEVPQNLSASRPQDRQFILSSKKLLLSDSGFYLCAGETQQGSYEQYFGPGTRLTVT.

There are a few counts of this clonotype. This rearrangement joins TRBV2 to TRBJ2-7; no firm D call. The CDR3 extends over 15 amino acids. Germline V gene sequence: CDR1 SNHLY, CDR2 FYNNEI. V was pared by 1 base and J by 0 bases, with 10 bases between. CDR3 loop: CASSEGPLSSYEQYF. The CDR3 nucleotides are TGTGCCAGCAGTGAAGGGCCTCTGAGCTCCTACGAGCAGTACTTC.

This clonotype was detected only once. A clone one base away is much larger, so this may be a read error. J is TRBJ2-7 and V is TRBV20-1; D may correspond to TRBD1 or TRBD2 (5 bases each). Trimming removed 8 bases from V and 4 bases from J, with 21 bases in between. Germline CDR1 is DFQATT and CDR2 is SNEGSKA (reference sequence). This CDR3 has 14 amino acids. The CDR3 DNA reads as TGCAGTACTCCCAACCGGGACGACGATTACGAGCAGTACTTC. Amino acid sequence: CSTPNRDDDYEQYF.

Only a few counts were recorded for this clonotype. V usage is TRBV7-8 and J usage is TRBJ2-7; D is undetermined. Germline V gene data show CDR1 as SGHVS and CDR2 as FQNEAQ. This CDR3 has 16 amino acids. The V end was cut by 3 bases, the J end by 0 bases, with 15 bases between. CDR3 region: CASSFVLTSLSYEQYF. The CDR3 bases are TGTGCCAGCAGCTTTGTACTGACCTCCCTCTCCTACGAGCAGTACTTC.

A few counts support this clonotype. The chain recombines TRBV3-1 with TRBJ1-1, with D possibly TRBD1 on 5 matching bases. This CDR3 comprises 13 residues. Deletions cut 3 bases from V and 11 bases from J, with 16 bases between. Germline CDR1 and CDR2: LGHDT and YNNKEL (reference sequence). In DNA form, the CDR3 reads TGTGCCAGCAGCCACCCGGGGGGTGGGGGGGCTTTCTTT. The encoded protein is CASSHPGGGGAFF.

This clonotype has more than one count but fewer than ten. Here the CDR3 reads CASSPSQQGISDTQYF. CDR3 coding DNA: TGCGCCAGCAGTCCCTCCCAGCAGGGGATATCAGATACGCAGTATTTT. The V call is TRBV4-3, the J call TRBJ2-3, with a tentative D call TRBD1 (6 bases). CDR3 length: 16 residues. The germline V gene encodes CDR1 LGHNA and CDR2 YSLEER. Trimming took off 6 bases at V and 4 bases at J, with 20 bases between the two ends.

CDR3: CASSYSLTSGDTQYF. DNA of the CDR3: TGTGCCAGCAGTTACTCATTGACTAGTGGAGATACGCAGTATTTT. The gene calls are TRBV6-2 or TRBV6-3 and TRBJ2-3; TRBD2 is a possible D gene (6 bases). Germline loops: CDR1 MNHEY, CDR2 SVGEGT. The CDR3 loop spans 15 amino acids. V shed 0 bases and J shed 5 bases, with 12 bases lying between them.